This T cell receptor (beta chain) comes out of a study of human T cells and chemical hapten exposure. Study context: Patients received weekly diphenylcyclopropenone doses to the scalp throughout the roughly 26-week study.

TCRdb reanalysed the RACE reads using MiXCR and keeps one entry per CDR3 protein. The data hold roughly 120,000 distinct CDR3 sequences, with about an eighth observed a single time. In this sample, this clonotype turned up many times. Between the trimmed V and J ends, which lost 7 bases and 0 bases, there was a span of 8 bases. Germline V gene lookup returns CDR1 SGHTA and CDR2 FQGNSA. CDR3 length: 13 amino acids. Time point specified: patch test 1, 2 weeks after DPC sensitization. The treatment here: therapeutic diphenylcyclopropenone sensitization with weekly scalp DPC. This TCR came from a woman aged 45-60 years with alopecia areata. Some clones in this sample may be carry-over from other donors' samples. The genes are TRBV7-2 and TRBJ2-3; D gene uncertain. The specimen comprised whole blood, sampled in connection with sensitization to the hapten diphenylcyclopropenone (DPC). As DNA, the CDR3 is TGTGCCAGCACCACCTATAGCACAGATACGCAGTATTTT. This encodes CASTTYSTDTQYF.